This passage covers 16 T cell receptor beta chains from one sample sequenced in a study of long-term antiretroviral therapy in people with HIV. Researchers ran immunoSEQ v3.0 at survey level. The protocol was immunoSEQ multiplex PCR, while the TCRdb copy is restricted to in-frame clones and leaves out a portion. The profile covers 25,000 to 35,000 clones, with approximately 97% appearing a single time and about 3% taken by the ten largest. Sequenced material: unsorted PBMCs, taken 6.9 years after starting antiretroviral therapy. All receptors derive from a man aged 25 to 40 with HIV.

The rearrangement links TRBV19 to TRBJ1-1; TRBD1 agrees at 8 bases. CDR1 and CDR2 from the germline V gene are LNHDA and SQIVND (reference sequence). J gave up 8 bases and V 8 bases, and 13 bases lay outside the gene matches. The CDR3 spans 14 residues. This CDR3 reads CASGRTGRVGEAFF. CDR3 bases: TGTGCCAGTGGCCGGACAGGGAGGGTGGGCGAAGCTTTCTTT.

The chain has TRBV5-1 and TRBJ2-5; D is uncertain. Trimming took off 0 bases at V and 2 bases at J, with 11 bases between the two ends. The CDR3 extends over 15 amino acids. Germline CDR1 reads SGHRS; CDR2 reads YFSETQ. The CDR3 sequence: CASSLESVKQETQYF. CDR3 sequence (DNA): TGCGCCAGCAGCTTGGAGTCGGTAAAACAAGAGACCCAGTACTTC.

The chain is built from TRBV4-2 and TRBJ2-5; TRBD2 matches at 7 bases. The germline V gene has CDR1 LGHNA and CDR2 YNFKEQ. V trimming: 4 bases; J trimming: 0 bases; junction bases outside the gene matches: 5. The CDR3 consists of 15 residues. This CDR3 is CASSLRSGDQETQYF. CDR3 sequence (DNA): TGTGCCAGCAGCCTCCGCAGCGGGGACCAAGAGACCCAGTACTTC.

The V gene is TRBV14, the J gene TRBJ1-1, with no clear D. V lost 3 bases, J lost 6 bases, and 11 bases lay in between. The germline CDR1 and CDR2 sequences are SGHDN and FVKESK. The CDR3 spans 13 residues. This CDR3 is CASSHDANAEAFF. CDR3 DNA: TGTGCCAGCAGCCACGATGCTAACGCTGAAGCTTTCTTT.

The V call is TRBV2, the J call TRBJ2-1; the match to TRBD2 covers 13 bases. V trimming: 7 bases; J trimming: 9 bases; junction bases outside the gene matches: 15. In germline, CDR1 is SNHLY, CDR2 FYNNEI. The CDR3 extends over 17 amino acids. CDR3 protein: CASTGLAGDRRSGEQFF. In nucleotides, the CDR3 is TGTGCCAGCACCGGACTAGCGGGGGACCGCCGGTCGGGTGAGCAGTTCTTC.

The rearrangement uses TRBV9 and TRBJ2-3; D gene uncertain. Germline loops: CDR1 SGDLS, CDR2 YYNGEE. This CDR3 has 12 residues. The germline V and J ends were trimmed by 0 bases and 8 bases, with 7 bases remaining between them. CDR3 protein: CASSVEVGTQYF. CDR3 DNA sequence: TGTGCCAGCAGCGTAGAAGTTGGTACGCAGTATTTT.

The V and J genes are TRBV6-6 and TRBJ1-1; no clear D. Trimming removed 0 bases from V and 4 bases from J, with 6 bases in between. CDR1 and CDR2 (germline): MNHNY, SVGAGI (reference sequence). The CDR3 contains 13 residues. CDR3 nucleotides: TGTGCCAGCAGTTACTCGGAGGGCACTGAAGCTTTCTTT. This translates into CASSYSEGTEAFF.

Written as DNA, the CDR3 is TGTGCCAGCAGCACCCTAGCGGGGGGGCCATACAATGAGCAGTTCTTC. Translation: CASSTLAGGPYNEQFF. This chain uses TRBV7-3 with TRBJ2-1; 12 bases line up with TRBD2. This CDR3 has 16 amino acids. Germline-derived CDR1 and CDR2 are SGHTA and FQGTGA. Losses at the gene ends were 5 bases for V and 4 bases for J; bases not matched to a gene: 6.

The chain has TRBV9 and TRBJ1-2; 7 positions match TRBD1. Germline V gives CDR1 SGDLS, CDR2 YYNGEE. This CDR3 has 12 amino acids. After removal of 3 bases from V and 7 bases from J, the junction contained 3 bases not matched to a gene. CDR3 in amino acids: CASSEGALGYTF. The DNA of the CDR3 is TGTGCCAGCAGCGAGGGGGCGCTTGGCTACACCTTC.

This clone was detected only once. J is TRBJ1-2 and V is TRBV4-3; D unresolved. This CDR3 contains 16 residues. Trimming removed 0 bases from V and 8 bases from J, with 19 bases in between. Germline CDR1 and CDR2: LGHNA and YSLEER. This CDR3 reads CASSQELGQAVQGYTF. CDR3 bases: TGCGCCAGCAGCCAAGAACTAGGGCAGGCGGTGCAGGGCTACACCTTC.

This sequence joins TRBV18 and TRBJ1-1; the match to TRBD1 covers 9 bases. Germline lookup yields CDR1 KGHSH and CDR2 LQKENI. This CDR3 has 16 amino acids. J gave up 12 bases and V 2 bases, and 16 bases lay outside the gene matches. CDR3 sequence reads: CASSPGYRDRVFRPFF. CDR3 nucleotide sequence: TGTGCCAGCTCACCAGGGTACCGGGACAGGGTTTTTCGACCTTTCTTT.

The chain links TRBV6-1 to TRBJ2-5; tentative D call: TRBD1 (6 bases). Trimming removed 1 base at V and 3 bases at J, with 12 bases between. The CDR3 runs to 15 residues. The germline gives CDR1 MNHNS, CDR2 SASEGT. The CDR3 is CASSEGTVREETQYF. The CDR3 nucleotides read TGTGCCAGCAGTGAAGGGACAGTTAGGGAAGAGACCCAGTACTTC.

This clone was picked up one time. The chain links TRBV7-6 to TRBJ2-1, with a possible D match to TRBD2 (5 bases). V dropped 5 bases and J dropped 5 bases, with 10 bases sitting between them. CDR1 SGHVS and CDR2 FNYEAQ come from the germline V gene. The CDR3 sequence is 13 residues long. In DNA, the CDR3 is TGTGCCAGCAGCCCCGGGATCAACAATGAGCAGTTCTTC. Its translation is CASSPGINNEQFF. Full variable domain (outside the CDR3, taken from reference TRBV7-6 and TRBJ2-1): GAGVSQSPRYKVTKRGQDVALRCDPISGHVSLYWYRQALGQGPEFLTYFNYEAQQDKSGLPNDRFSAERPEGSISTLTIQRTEQRDSAMYRCASSPGINNEQFFGPGTRLTVL.

The chain joins TRBV30 to TRBJ1-5; D unresolved. Germline V lookup: CDR1 GTSNPN, CDR2 SVGIG (reference sequence). The CDR3 loop spans 16 amino acids. Deletions cut 0 bases from V and 3 bases from J, with 15 bases between. The DNA of the CDR3 is TGTGCCTGGAGTGTTGGCACAGCGTCTCACAATCAGCCCCAGCATTTT. It codes for CAWSVGTASHNQPQHF.

The V gene is TRBV12-5, the J gene TRBJ2-3, with TRBD1 identical over 9 bases. Germline CDR1 reads LGHNT; CDR2 reads FRNRAP. CDR3 length: 19 amino acids. The J segment lost 0 bases and the V segment lost 0 bases, leaving 10 bases of the junction unmatched. CDR3 sequence (DNA): TGTGCTAGTGGTTTGGTTTTATTGGGACAGGGTCTCAGCACAGATACGCAGTATTTT. This translates into CASGLVLLGQGLSTDTQYF.

This chain links TRBV7-2 with TRBJ1-1; D may be TRBD1 (5 bases). This CDR3 has 13 amino acids. From germline, CDR1 is SGHTA and CDR2 FQGNSA. The germline V and J ends were trimmed by 5 bases and 8 bases, with 15 bases remaining between them. CDR3 coding DNA: TGTGCCAGCAGCCCTGGGGGGAGCACAGAAGCTTTCTTT. It is translated as CASSPGGSTEAFF.